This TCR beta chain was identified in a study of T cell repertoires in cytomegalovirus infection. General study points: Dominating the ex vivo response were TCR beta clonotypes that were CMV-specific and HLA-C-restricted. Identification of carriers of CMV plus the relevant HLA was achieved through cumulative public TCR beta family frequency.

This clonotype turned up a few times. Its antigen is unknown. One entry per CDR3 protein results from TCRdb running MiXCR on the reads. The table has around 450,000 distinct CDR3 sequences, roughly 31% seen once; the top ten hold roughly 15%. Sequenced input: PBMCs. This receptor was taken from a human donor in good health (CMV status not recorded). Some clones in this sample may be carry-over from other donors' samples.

The CDR3 DNA sequence: TGTGCCAGCAGCGACACCGGGACCCTGACCGGGGAGCTGTTTTTT. Amino acids: CASSDTGTLTGELFF. V is TRBV7-6 and J is TRBJ2-2; D may correspond to TRBD1 or TRBD2 (5 bases each). Germline V gene sequence: CDR1 SGHVS, CDR2 FNYEAQ. This CDR3 region has 15 residues. V was shortened by 5 bases and J by 5 bases, with 15 bases between the two germline ends.